This is a list of T cell receptor beta chains from one sample in a study of cytomegalovirus exposure and HLA in healthy donors. Measured with immunoSEQ multiplex PCR; TCRdb has only the in-frame clones, and not every one. The sample carries about 100,000 clones, 85% to 95% recorded once. The sequenced sample was PBMCs. Receptor source: a woman between 18 and 29 years old in good health and CMV-seronegative. The CDR3 runs from the conserved cysteine through the conserved F or W. Each record gives: D gene, V gene, J gene, clone size, CDR3 protein, CDR3 DNA. A D gene is named only where the DNA matches it firmly. A row's size may be missing; if present it is once, few, many or a size class.

.	TRBV7-7	TRBJ2-1	.	CASTFIGEWGENEQFF	TGTGCTAGCACCTTTATAGGGGAGTGGGGGGAGAATGAGCAGTTCTTC
.	TRBV5-1	TRBJ1-2	.	CASSLDTYPGGYGYTF	TGCGCCAGCAGCTTGGACACCTACCCCGGAGGCTATGGCTACACCTTC
.	TRBV2	TRBJ1-6	.	CASSQQGYGPLHF	TGTGCCAGCAGTCAACAGGGTTATGGACCCCTCCACTTT
.	TRBV9	TRBJ2-7	.	CASSISSGRLMCEQYF	TGTGCCAGCAGCATATCTTCAGGGAGGTTAATGTGCGAGCAGTACTTC
.	TRBV4-2	TRBJ1-3	.	CASSQESLGRDIYF	TGTGCCAGCAGCCAAGAGTCCCTTGGCAGGGATATATATTTT
TRBD2	TRBV15	TRBJ2-3	.	CATSRPLAGGLTSTDTQYF	TGTGCCACCAGCAGGCCCCTAGCGGGAGGGCTAACTAGCACAGATACGCAGTATTTT
.	TRBV7-2	TRBJ1-1	.	CASSLGTPNTEAFF	TGTGCCAGCAGCTTAGGGACACCAAACACTGAAGCTTTCTTT
TRBD2	TRBV10-3	TRBJ2-2	.	CATLAGVTGELFF	TGTGCCACACTAGCGGGAGTCACCGGGGAGCTGTTTTTT
TRBD1	TRBV7-8	TRBJ2-7	.	CASSLATGTGGSYEQYF	TGTGCCAGCAGCTTAGCTACCGGGACAGGGGGCTCCTACGAGCAGTACTTC
.	TRBV11-2	TRBJ1-1	.	CASSLGQASPTEAFF	TGTGCCAGCAGCTTAGGACAGGCCAGCCCCACTGAAGCTTTCTTT
TRBD1	TRBV9	TRBJ1-1	.	CASSVDRGQNTEAFF	TGTGCCAGCAGCGTAGACAGGGGGCAGAACACTGAAGCTTTCTTT
TRBD1	TRBV29-1	TRBJ2-7	.	CSVGETGVTRQYF	TGCAGCGTTGGTGAGACAGGGGTAACAAGGCAGTACTTC
.	TRBV7-2	TRBJ2-6	.	CASSLSHSGANVLTF	TGTGCCAGCAGCTTGTCCCACTCTGGGGCCAACGTCCTGACTTTC
TRBD2	TRBV25-1	TRBJ2-1	.	CASSETSGVIYNEQFF	TGTGCCAGCAGTGAAACTAGCGGGGTAATCTACAATGAGCAGTTCTTC
.	TRBV25-1	TRBJ1-2	.	CATLGRAYYGYTF	TGTGCCACATTAGGGAGGGCATACTATGGCTACACCTTC
.	TRBV9	TRBJ2-5	.	CASSGAGKETQYF	TGTGCCAGCAGCGGGGCCGGGAAGGAGACCCAGTACTTC
.	TRBV27	TRBJ1-3	.	CASSPGSDSGNTIYF	TGTGCCAGCAGCCCCGGGTCCGACTCTGGAAACACCATATATTTT
TRBD1	TRBV7-9	TRBJ1-3	.	CASSSTGTGTPGNTIYF	TGTGCCAGCAGCTCAACCGGGACAGGGACCCCTGGAAACACCATATATTTT
.	TRBV11-2	TRBJ2-1	.	CASSFVSGSYNEQFF	TGTGCCAGCAGCTTTGTGTCCGGCTCCTACAATGAGCAGTTCTTC
TRBD1	TRBV6-1	TRBJ1-2	.	CASITTGGSYGYTF	TGTGCCAGCATTACGACAGGGGGCAGCTATGGCTACACCTTC
TRBD1	TRBV5-4	TRBJ2-5	.	CASSLVTGEETQYF	TGTGCCAGCAGCTTGGTCACAGGGGAAGAGACCCAGTACTTC
TRBD2	TRBV4-1	TRBJ2-7	once	CASSQVLAGDYEQYF	TGCGCCAGCAGCCAAGTGTTAGCGGGTGACTACGAGCAGTACTTC
TRBD1	TRBV4-1	TRBJ1-1	.	CASSQEQGPTEAFF	TGCGCCAGCAGCCAAGAACAGGGGCCCACTGAAGCTTTCTTT
TRBD1	TRBV7-3	TRBJ1-2	.	CASSIPGTVDGYTF	TGTGCCAGCAGCATTCCCGGGACAGTCGATGGCTACACCTTC
.	TRBV30	TRBJ1-2	.	CAWSLAAFGYTF	TGTGCCTGGAGTTTAGCCGCCTTTGGCTACACCTTC
TRBD2	TRBV29-1	TRBJ2-5	.	CSVRGSGSRETQYF	TGCAGCGTGCGAGGGAGCGGGAGCCGTGAGACCCAGTACTTC
.	TRBV27	TRBJ1-4	once	CASSRNAGGTNEKLFF	TGTGCCAGCAGCCGCAATGCAGGCGGGACTAATGAAAAACTGTTTTTT
TRBD2	TRBV7-9	TRBJ2-5	.	CASSPGGTSGVQETQYF	TGTGCCAGCAGCCCCGGTGGGACTAGCGGGGTCCAAGAGACCCAGTACTTC
TRBD1	TRBV9	TRBJ2-7	once	CASSVGTGNSYEQYF	TGTGCCAGCAGCGTAGGGACAGGAAACTCCTACGAGCAGTACTTC
.	TRBV7-2	TRBJ2-7	.	CASSLYYEQYF	TGTGCCAGCAGCCTATACTACGAGCAGTACTTC
TRBD2	TRBV7-9	TRBJ2-1	once	CASSVTSGGDNEQFF	TGTGCCAGCAGCGTTACTAGCGGGGGAGACAATGAGCAGTTCTTC
.	TRBV7-9	TRBJ1-4	.	CASSVDMSSLKLFF	TGTGCCAGCAGCGTTGACATGTCGTCTTTAAAACTGTTTTTT
TRBD2	TRBV19	TRBJ2-1	.	CASSMGSGASYNEQFF	TGTGCCAGTAGTATGGGTAGCGGGGCCTCCTACAATGAGCAGTTCTTC
.	TRBV12-5	TRBJ2-7	.	CASGPPGWGLSNEQYF	TGTGCTAGTGGTCCTCCGGGGTGGGGGCTTTCTAACGAGCAGTACTTC
TRBD1	TRBV27	TRBJ1-5	.	CASSPLTGTAGQPQHF	TGTGCCAGCAGTCCCCTCACCGGGACAGCGGGTCAGCCCCAGCATTTT
.	TRBV19	TRBJ1-1	.	CASTPTDRNTEAFF	TGTGCCAGTACTCCAACTGACAGGAACACTGAAGCTTTCTTT
TRBD1	TRBV27	TRBJ1-2	.	CASSFSGTEFQFGYTF	TGTGCCAGCAGTTTCTCCGGGACAGAGTTTCAATTCGGCTACACCTTC
TRBD2	TRBV30	TRBJ2-2	.	CAWSSWTSGRSYTGELFF	TGTGCCTGGAGTTCCTGGACTAGCGGGAGGTCTTACACCGGGGAGCTGTTTTTT
.	TRBV19	TRBJ2-6	.	CASAGAGANVLTF	TGTGCCAGTGCAGGGGCTGGGGCCAACGTCCTGACTTTC
.	TRBV4-3	TRBJ2-1	.	CASSLERVGDEQFF	TGCGCCAGCAGCCTAGAGAGGGTGGGAGATGAGCAGTTCTTC
TRBD2	TRBV5-1	TRBJ2-3	.	CASSYLAGGSADTQYF	TGCGCCAGCAGCTATTTAGCGGGAGGATCAGCAGATACGCAGTATTTT
.	TRBV29-1	TRBJ2-7	few	CSVENRDYEQYF	TGCAGCGTTGAAAACAGGGACTACGAGCAGTACTTC
TRBD1	TRBV29-1	TRBJ1-1	.	CSVDPNRGAFF	TGCAGCGTTGATCCAAACAGGGGAGCTTTCTTT
.	TRBV4-1	TRBJ2-7	.	CASSQEENGGYEQYF	TGCGCCAGCAGCCAAGAGGAGAACGGGGGCTACGAGCAGTACTTC
.	TRBV6-1	TRBJ2-7	.	CASSEWGREYDEQYF	TGTGCCAGCAGTGAATGGGGGCGGGAGTACGACGAGCAGTACTTC
.	TRBV7-5	TRBJ1-1	.	CARSLCQNTEAFF	TGTGCCAGAAGCTTATGTCAGAACACTGAAGCTTTCTTT
.	TRBV11-2	TRBJ1-5	.	CASSVGSTTNQPQHF	TGTGCCAGCAGCGTAGGGAGCACTACCAATCAGCCCCAGCATTTT
TRBD2	TRBV11-2	TRBJ2-7	.	CASSSAGGLYEQYF	TGTGCCAGCAGCTCAGCGGGGGGGCTTTACGAGCAGTACTTC
.	TRBV9	TRBJ2-2	.	CASSVASGVGTGELFF	TGTGCCAGCAGCGTAGCATCGGGAGTAGGCACCGGGGAGCTGTTTTTT
TRBD1	TRBV11-3	TRBJ2-2	.	CASSLGSWDRGNTGELFF	TGTGCCAGCAGCTTAGGTTCCTGGGACAGGGGGAATACCGGGGAGCTGTTTTTT
TRBD2	TRBV4-1	TRBJ2-1	.	CASSQLADNEQFF	TGCGCCAGCAGCCAGCTAGCGGACAATGAGCAGTTCTTC
TRBD2	TRBV2	TRBJ2-3	.	CASSEASGVADTQYF	TGTGCCAGCAGTGAGGCTAGCGGGGTAGCAGATACGCAGTATTTT
.	TRBV6-1	TRBJ1-3	.	CASSERMARSGNTIYF	TGTGCCAGCAGTGAAAGAATGGCACGTTCGGGAAACACCATATATTTT
TRBD2	TRBV6-4	TRBJ2-3	.	CASSDGSGGTDTQYF	TGTGCCAGCAGTGACGGAAGCGGGGGGACAGATACGCAGTATTTT